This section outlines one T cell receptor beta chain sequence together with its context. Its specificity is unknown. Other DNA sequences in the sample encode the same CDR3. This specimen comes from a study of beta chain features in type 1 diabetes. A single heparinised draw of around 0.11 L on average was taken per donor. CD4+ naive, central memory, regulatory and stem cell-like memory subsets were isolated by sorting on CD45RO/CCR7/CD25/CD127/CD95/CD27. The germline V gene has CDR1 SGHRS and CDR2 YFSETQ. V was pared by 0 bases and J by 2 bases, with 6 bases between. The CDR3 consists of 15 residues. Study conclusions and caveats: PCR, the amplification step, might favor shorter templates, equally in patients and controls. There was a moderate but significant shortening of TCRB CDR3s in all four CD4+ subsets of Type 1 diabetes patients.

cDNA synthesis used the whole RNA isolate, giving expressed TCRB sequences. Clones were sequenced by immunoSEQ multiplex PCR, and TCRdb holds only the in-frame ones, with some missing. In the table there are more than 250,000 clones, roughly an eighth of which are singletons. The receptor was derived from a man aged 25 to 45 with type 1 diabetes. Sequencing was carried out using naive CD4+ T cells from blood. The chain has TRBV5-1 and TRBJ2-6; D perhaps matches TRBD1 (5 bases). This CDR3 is CASSLAQAGANVLTF. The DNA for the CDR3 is TGCGCCAGCAGCTTGGCACAGGCTGGGGCCAACGTCCTGACTTTC.